This T cell receptor (beta chain) derives from a study of blood T cell repertoires in COVID-19. The overall study: Material from acute and convalescent COVID-19 was sourced from the United States, Italy and Spain.

Authors' data handling: Scientists estimated how many nucleated cells there were by amplifying reference gene primers. Generated by immunoSEQ multiplex PCR, the TCRdb table keeps only in-frame clones and is missing some. V and J calls and clone size are given by that table; D and trimming were obtained from the DNA. In the table there are more than 85,000 clones, 80% to 90% of which are singletons. The CDR3 totals 15 residues. CDR1 and CDR2 from the germline V gene are SSHAT and FNYEAQ (reference sequence). About this clone: A junction end diverges from the germline sequence, so it may reflect a read error.

This sequence joins TRBV7-7 and TRBJ2-5, with D perhaps matching TRBD2 (6 bases). The receptor's source is an elderly woman with active or convalescent COVID-19. Sample: peripheral blood. The CDR3 sequence is CASSLAAGWEETQYF. DNA of the CDR3: TGTGCTAGCAGCTTAGCGGCAGGATGGGAAGAGACCCAGTACTTC.